The rows below give T cell receptor beta chains drawn from one sample of a study of T cell responses to AZD1222 COVID-19 vaccine. TCRdb keeps only in-frame clones here, not all; method: immunoSEQ multiplex PCR. The sample includes over 100,000 clones, 92% of them seen just once. Material: peripheral blood, obtained on day 0 of AZD1222 vaccination. These receptors were taken from an adult in good health. Both conserved end residues are part of each CDR3. A D gene is named only where the DNA matches it firmly. Clone size is not always given. Where it is, it says once, few, many or a class for expanded clones.

d_call: TRBD2
v_call: TRBV19
j_call: TRBJ2-3
clone_size: few
cdr3_nt: TGTGCCAGTAGTATAGGTCTAGCGGGAACCACAGATACGCAGTATTTT
cdr3_aa: CASSIGLAGTTDTQYF

d_call: TRBD1
v_call: TRBV13
j_call: TRBJ1-1
clone_size: -
cdr3_nt: TGTGCCAGCAGCCAATCCTCTTGGGACAGAGACACTGAAGCTTTCTTT
cdr3_aa: CASSQSSWDRDTEAFF

d_call: -
v_call: TRBV14
j_call: TRBJ1-6
clone_size: -
cdr3_nt: TGTGCCAGCAGCCAATCACCAGATTCACCCCTCCACTTT
cdr3_aa: CASSQSPDSPLHF

d_call: -
v_call: TRBV21-1
j_call: TRBJ2-2
clone_size: once
cdr3_nt: TGTGCCACACAAGGGGGTAAAAGCGGGCCGAACACCGGGGAGCTGTTTTTT
cdr3_aa: CATQGGKSGPNTGELFF

d_call: TRBD1
v_call: TRBV6-6
j_call: TRBJ1-1
clone_size: once
cdr3_nt: TGTGCCAGCAGTCAAGGACAGGTGAACACTGAAGCTTTCTTT
cdr3_aa: CASSQGQVNTEAFF

d_call: -
v_call: TRBV28
j_call: TRBJ1-2
clone_size: once
cdr3_nt: TGTGCCAGCAGTTCCTATTATTATGGCTACACCTTC
cdr3_aa: CASSSYYYGYTF

d_call: -
v_call: TRBV5-4
j_call: TRBJ2-5
clone_size: -
cdr3_nt: TGTGCCAGCAGCCGGGGGGCCCAGGGGGAGACCCAGTACTTC
cdr3_aa: CASSRGAQGETQYF

d_call: -
v_call: TRBV19
j_call: TRBJ1-3
clone_size: -
cdr3_nt: TGTGCCAGTCAGGTAACCTTAAGCTCTGGAAACACCATATATTTT
cdr3_aa: CASQVTLSSGNTIYF

d_call: -
v_call: TRBV11-1
j_call: TRBJ2-1
clone_size: -
cdr3_nt: TGTGCCAGCAGCTTAACCCTAGTAGTGGGGGACAATGAGCAGTTCTTC
cdr3_aa: CASSLTLVVGDNEQFF

d_call: TRBD2
v_call: TRBV7-2
j_call: TRBJ2-2
clone_size: -
cdr3_nt: TGTGCCAGCAGCCCAAAGACTAGCTCCGGGGAGCTGTTTTTT
cdr3_aa: CASSPKTSSGELFF

d_call: -
v_call: TRBV18
j_call: TRBJ1-1
clone_size: -
cdr3_nt: TGTGCCAGCTCACCGAGTGCAGGGGAGGCGAACACTGAAGCTTTCTTT
cdr3_aa: CASSPSAGEANTEAFF

d_call: -
v_call: TRBV2
j_call: TRBJ1-5
clone_size: -
cdr3_nt: TGTGCCAGCACAGGGGACGCCAATCAGCCCCAGCATTTT
cdr3_aa: CASTGDANQPQHF

d_call: -
v_call: TRBV30
j_call: TRBJ1-1
clone_size: -
cdr3_nt: TGTGCCTGGAGTGTATCAGGTATGAACACTGAAGCTTTCTTT
cdr3_aa: CAWSVSGMNTEAFF

d_call: TRBD2
v_call: TRBV4-3
j_call: TRBJ2-1
clone_size: -
cdr3_nt: TGCGCCAGCAGCCAAGATCCCCAACTAGCGGGGTACAATGAGCAGTTCTTC
cdr3_aa: CASSQDPQLAGYNEQFF

d_call: -
v_call: TRBV27
j_call: TRBJ1-6
clone_size: -
cdr3_nt: TGTGCCAGCAGGCCACTAACAGGGCTATGGAATTCACCCCTCCACTTT
cdr3_aa: CASRPLTGLWNSPLHF

d_call: -
v_call: TRBV5-1
j_call: TRBJ2-1
clone_size: -
cdr3_nt: TGCGCCAGCAGCTTGGCGACGGCGGGCCGGGATGAGCAGTTCTTC
cdr3_aa: CASSLATAGRDEQFF

d_call: -
v_call: TRBV14
j_call: TRBJ2-2
clone_size: -
cdr3_nt: TGTGCCAGCAGCCCCCGGGAGTACACCGGGGAGCTGTTTTTT
cdr3_aa: CASSPREYTGELFF

d_call: TRBD1
v_call: TRBV6-1
j_call: TRBJ1-1
clone_size: -
cdr3_nt: TGTGCCAGCAGTGAATTTAGGGTCAGGGGGTCCTTTGTGAGAACTTTCTTT
cdr3_aa: CASSEFRVRGSFVRTFF

d_call: -
v_call: TRBV7-2
j_call: TRBJ2-5
clone_size: -
cdr3_nt: TGTGCCAGCAGCTTAGATTCCAGCGGAGAGACCCAGTACTTC
cdr3_aa: CASSLDSSGETQYF

d_call: -
v_call: TRBV11-2
j_call: TRBJ2-7
clone_size: -
cdr3_nt: TGTGCCAGCAGCTTTGGAGGACAGCCTTACGAGCAGTACTTC
cdr3_aa: CASSFGGQPYEQYF